A single sample gave rise to the 10 T cell receptor beta chains below, sequenced in a study of blood T cell repertoires in COVID-19 (dated by TCRdb to the early 2020s). The protocol used for the library was the immunoSEQ multiplex PCR assay. What TCRdb holds here is the immuneACCESS table cut down to in-frame rearrangements. Part of the clones is not present; checked against another copy, under half of the missing clones reflect an unresolved V gene, and the others are unexplained. This sample is represented by a few hundred thousand clones; over 75% of them were singletons. Around 4.7% of the sample is taken by the ten largest. Sequenced sample: peripheral blood. The origin of the receptors is a human donor in a cohort sampled during active COVID-19.

The gene calls are TRBV7-3 and TRBJ2-3, with D possibly TRBD1 on 5 matching bases. V lost 5 bases, J lost 5 bases, and 14 bases lay in between. The CDR3 is made up of 14 amino acids. From germline, CDR1 is SGHTA and CDR2 FQGTGA. Here the CDR3 DNA reads TGTGCCAGCAGCGATAGGACACTTCAAGATACGCAGTATTTT. Translating it yields CASSDRTLQDTQYF.

CDR3 nucleotide sequence: TGTGCCAGCAGCCAAGAAGGTGGGGGCGTGAAGACCCAGTACTTC. It is translated as CASSQEGGGVKTQYF. The chain combines TRBV4-2 with TRBJ2-5, with D perhaps TRBD1 (6 bases). Germline CDR1 and CDR2: LGHNA and YNFKEQ. The CDR3 length is 15 residues. Trimming shortened V by 0 bases and J by 6 bases, and 14 bases separated the two germline ends.

The chain carries TRBV11-2 and TRBJ1-1; D may be TRBD1 (5 bases). V was trimmed by 1 base and J by 0 bases, leaving 12 bases between them. There are 16 residues in the CDR3. In germline, CDR1 is SGHAT, CDR2 FQNNGV. CDR3 sequence reads: CASSLGRDAMNTEAFF. The DNA of the CDR3 is TGTGCCAGCAGCTTAGGGCGGGACGCGATGAACACTGAAGCTTTCTTT.

This chain joins TRBV18 and TRBJ2-7; tentative D call: TRBD1 (6 bases). CDR1 and CDR2 from the germline V gene are KGHSH and LQKENI. The V gene lost 4 bases and the J gene lost 1 base, with 17 bases spanning the gap. This CDR3 has 16 amino acids. CDR3: CASSLLQGPISYEQYF. DNA for the CDR3: TGTGCCAGCTCACTCTTACAGGGCCCGATTTCCTACGAGCAGTACTTC.

Here the CDR3 DNA reads TGCGCCAGCAGCTCAGGGAGGGGTGGACAGGGGGACCAAGAGACCCAGTACTTC. Its translation: CASSSGRGGQGDQETQYF. This chain links TRBV5-1 with TRBJ2-5, with 10 bases lining up with TRBD1. The CDR3 consists of 18 residues. Looked up from germline, CDR1 is SGHRS and CDR2 is YFSETQ. The J segment lost 0 bases and the V segment lost 3 bases, leaving 11 bases of the junction unmatched. Drawing the rest from reference TRBV5-1 and TRBJ2-5, the complete variable domain is KAGVTQTPRYLIKTRGQQVTLSCSPISGHRSVSWYQQTPGQGLQFLFEYFSETQRNKGNFPGRFSGRQFSNSRSEMNVSTLELGDSALYLCASSSGRGGQGDQETQYFGPGTRLLVL.

This clone came up a few times. The gene calls are TRBV18 and TRBJ2-7; TRBD1 might be the D (5 bases). Trimming pared 2 bases from V and 6 bases from J, leaving 14 bases between. Germline-derived CDR1 and CDR2 are KGHSH and LQKENI. This CDR3 spans 14 amino acids. The CDR3 DNA reads TGTGCCAGCTCACCAAACCTCAGGGAAAGCGAGCAGTACTTC. Translation: CASSPNLRESEQYF. The full variable domain, its missing parts supplied by reference TRBV18 and TRBJ2-7, is NAGVMQNPRHLVRRRGQEARLRCSPMKGHSHVYWYRQLPEEGLKFMVYLQKENIIDESGMPKERFSAEFPKEGPSILRIQQVVRGDSAAYFCASSPNLRESEQYFGPGTRLTVT.

The gene calls are TRBV6-5 and TRBJ1-2; the match to TRBD1 covers 9 bases. The length of the CDR3 is 14 residues. The junction had 11 bases not matched to a gene; V was cut back by 11 bases and J by 4 bases. Germline CDR1 MNHEY, CDR2 SVGAGI. CDR3 coding DNA: TGTGCCGCCAGACCCGGGACAGGGCGCTATGGCTACACCTTC. It specifies CAARPGTGRYGYTF.

The chain employs TRBV18 and TRBJ2-6; 9 bases align to TRBD1. CDR1 and CDR2 (germline): KGHSH, LQKENI. This CDR3 has 18 residues. Trimming at V came to 0 bases and at J to 2 bases, leaving 5 bases not matched to a gene. CDR3 protein: CASSPPTGGITGANVLTF. CDR3 nucleotides: TGTGCCAGCTCACCACCCACAGGGGGCATAACTGGGGCCAACGTCCTGACTTTC.

The rearrangement joins TRBV7-9 to TRBJ2-7, with D possibly TRBD1 on 5 matching bases. The germline V gene encodes CDR1 SEHNR and CDR2 FQNEAQ (reference sequence). This CDR3 spans 17 amino acids. Trimming took 4 bases from V and 0 from J, leaving 19 bases between them. Here the CDR3 reads CASSSTLQVSYSYEQYF. CDR3 sequence (DNA): TGTGCCAGCAGCTCTACGTTACAGGTATCTTACTCCTACGAGCAGTACTTC.

For this clone: Other nucleotide sequences from this sample produce the same CDR3. V and J are TRBV6-6 and TRBJ2-3; a weak D match, TRBD2 (5 bases). Germline lookup yields CDR1 MNHNY and CDR2 SVGAGI (reference sequence). Deletions cut 0 bases from V and 2 bases from J, with 9 bases between. This CDR3 has 15 amino acids. As DNA, the CDR3 is TGTGCCAGCAGTTACTCGAAGGGAGCCACAGATACGCAGTATTTT. Translated, it gives CASSYSKGATDTQYF.